This T cell receptor (beta chain) was recorded in a study of blood T cell repertoires in COVID-19. Study context: Acute and convalescent COVID-19 samples came from the United States, Italy and Spain. Sources were T cells, B-cell-depleted T cells, or PBMCs; the material itself was cDNA or gDNA.

Seattle participants joined during active infection and were tracked over time. Libraries were prepared by immunoSEQ multiplex PCR; TCRdb keeps only in-frame clonotypes and omits some of them. The data contain almost 250,000 clones, approximately 85% of them singletons. Sequenced sample: peripheral blood. This receptor was obtained from a woman of 80 years or more with COVID-19, enrolled during active disease.

DNA for the CDR3: TGTGCCAGCAGACAGGGCGGTTACACCGGGGAGCTGTTTTTT. Its protein is CASRQGGYTGELFF. The chain recombines TRBV6-5 with TRBJ2-2, with D possibly being TRBD1 (6 bases). Germline-derived CDR1 and CDR2 are MNHEY and SVGAGI. Trimming removed 6 bases from V and 3 bases from J, with 11 bases in between. CDR3 length: 14 amino acids.